This T cell receptor (beta chain) was obtained from a study of T cell responses to AZD1222 COVID-19 vaccine. Study-wide points: Just a handful of AZD1222 recipients tested seropositive at baseline. Once two AZD1222 doses were given, Spike-specific TCR breadth and depth went up.

Libraries were prepared by immunoSEQ multiplex PCR; TCRdb keeps only in-frame clonotypes and omits some of them. The sample consists of 75,000 to 100,000 clones, roughly 90% of them appearing once. Concerning this clone: Its antigen is as yet unknown.

This receptor was obtained from an adult in good health. The material sequenced was peripheral blood, taken on day 0 of AZD1222 vaccination.

The CDR3 coding sequence is TGTGCCAGCAGTTTTTATCAAGAGACCCAGTACTTC. Translated, it gives CASSFYQETQYF. This chain links TRBV12-3 or TRBV12-4 with TRBJ2-5; unclear D gene. Trimming left V 3 bases short and J 2 bases short, with 4 bases between. The CDR3 runs 12 residues.